This TCR beta chain was recorded in a study of blood T cell repertoires in COVID-19. Study processing details: From reference gene primer amplification, estimates of nucleated cell counts were derived. Only in-frame clones appear in the TCRdb table, and some are missing; sequencing was by immunoSEQ multiplex PCR. D and trimming come from the DNA, and the V and J calls and clone size come from that table. The table includes 110,000 or so clones, more than 75% detected once. CDR3 length equals 12 residues. The V end was cut by 5 bases, the J end by 6 bases, with 11 bases between. CDR1 and CDR2 (germline): SGHRS, YFSETQ.

The sequencing input was peripheral blood. The origin of this receptor is a woman aged 45-65 years with acute or convalescent COVID-19. The chain couples TRBV5-1 to TRBJ1-2; D not resolved. The CDR3 here is CASSPESDGYTF. CDR3 DNA: TGCGCCAGCAGTCCCGAGTCGGATGGCTACACCTTC.